This is a list of T cell receptor beta chains from one sample in a study of regulatory T cells in long-lasting Graves disease. TCRdb recomputed calls from the multiplex PCR reads with MiXCR, one row per CDR3 protein. The sample has 530,000 or so distinct CDR3 sequences, about 13% seen once. In addition, the sample was reused for a study of T cells in Graves' hyperthyroidism and ophthalmopathy.

Sample: peripheral blood mononuclear cells (PBMCs), taken at new diagnosis, from a patient treated with antithyroid drugs. The receptor source for this set is a man aged 30 to 39 with Graves disease. The CDR3 runs from the conserved cysteine through the conserved F or W. A D gene is named only where the DNA matches it firmly. Size tells how often a clone was seen (once, few, many) or the class of an expanded clone, and some rows leave it out.

clone size,V gene,D gene,J gene,CDR3 length,CDR3 protein,CDR3 DNA
many,TRBV18,NA,TRBJ1-1,16,CASSPQPPGRHTEAFF,TGTGCCAGCTCACCGCAACCCCCAGGGCGGCACACTGAAGCTTTCTTT
few,TRBV2,NA,TRBJ1-1,13,CASRGGGGTEAFF,TGTGCCAGCAGGGGGGGGGGGGGCACTGAAGCTTTCTTT
NA,TRBV19,NA,TRBJ1-2,15,CASTTLGRAGRGYTF,TGTGCCAGTACTACTCTCGGCAGGGCTGGACGGGGCTACACCTTC
many,TRBV6-5,NA,TRBJ1-2,11,CASSYGIGYTF,TGTGCCAGCAGTTACGGGATTGGCTACACCTTC
many,TRBV28,NA,TRBJ2-7,12,CASSPYPSEQYF,TGTGCCAGCAGTCCCTACCCATCCGAGCAGTACTTC
many,TRBV20-1,NA,TRBJ2-7,12,CSAWTASYEQYF,TGCAGTGCTTGGACAGCGTCCTACGAGCAGTACTTC
NA,TRBV7-8,NA,TRBJ2-1,16,CASSFPQLRGYNEQFF,TGTGCCAGCAGCTTCCCACAATTGAGGGGGTACAATGAGCAGTTCTTC
few,TRBV6-2/TRBV6-3,NA,TRBJ2-2,15,CASSYQGLTTGELFF,TGTGCCAGCAGTTACCAGGGACTTACCACCGGGGAGCTGTTTTTT
many,TRBV20-1,NA,TRBJ2-7,11,CSARETDEQYF,TGCAGTGCTAGAGAGACAGACGAGCAGTACTTC
NA,TRBV29-1,TRBD2,TRBJ2-1,14,CSVLSGRPYNEQFF,TGCAGCGTCCTCAGCGGGAGGCCTTACAATGAGCAGTTCTTC
few,TRBV20-1,NA,TRBJ1-5,14,CSASDRGSNQPQHF,TGCAGTGCTTCGGACCGGGGGAGCAATCAGCCCCAGCATTTT
many,TRBV27,NA,TRBJ2-1,15,CASSTPDQGRDEQFF,TGTGCCAGCAGTACCCCGGACCAGGGTCGGGATGAGCAGTTCTTC
many,TRBV12-3/TRBV12-4,NA,TRBJ1-2,16,CASKSDRGQRHYGYTF,TGTGCCAGCAAATCCGACCGGGGCCAGCGGCACTATGGCTACACCTTC
few,TRBV2,NA,TRBJ1-5,15,CASSGQQFYNQPQHF,TGTGCCAGCAGTGGACAGCAGTTCTACAATCAGCCCCAGCATTTT
many,TRBV12-3/TRBV12-4,NA,TRBJ1-1,14,CASSFRTLGTEAFF,TGTGCCAGCAGTTTCAGGACCCTAGGCACTGAAGCTTTCTTT
many,TRBV20-1,NA,TRBJ1-2,15,CSARDPDRPRECYTF,TGCAGTGCTAGAGATCCCGACAGGCCCCGTGAATGCTACACCTTC
NA,TRBV5-1,TRBD1,TRBJ2-3,18,CASSLMLLDRASTDTQYF,TGTGCCAGCAGCTTGATGTTGTTGGACAGGGCAAGCACAGATACGCAGTATTTT
many,TRBV19,NA,TRBJ1-6,17,CASSTRDVSSYNSPLHF,TGTGCCAGTAGTACCCGGGACGTGTCCTCCTATAATTCACCCCTCCACTTT
many,TRBV28,TRBD2,TRBJ2-7,15,CASSPGLAGSYEQYF,TGTGCCAGCAGTCCGGGACTAGCGGGGTCCTACGAGCAGTACTTC
NA,TRBV29-1,NA,TRBJ2-3,11,CSVEDQARQYF,TGCAGCGTTGAAGATCAAGCTAGGCAGTATTTT
many,TRBV20-1,NA,TRBJ2-2,15,CSAREEEGGTGELFF,TGCAGTGCTAGAGAAGAGGAAGGGGGCACCGGGGAGCTGTTTTTT
few,TRBV19,NA,TRBJ1-1,13,CASSIGERYEAFF,TGTGCCAGTAGTATAGGAGAGCGGTATGAAGCTTTCTTT
few,TRBV9,NA,TRBJ2-5,14,CASSALSGQETQYF,TGTGCCAGCAGCGCTCTGAGCGGGCAAGAGACCCAGTACTTC
many,TRBV9,NA,TRBJ2-7,15,CASSVGDTPPREQYF,TGTGCCAGCAGCGTAGGAGACACCCCACCCCGGGAGCAGTACTTC
many,TRBV5-6,NA,TRBJ1-4,12,CASSLGIEKLFF,TGTGCCAGCAGCTTGGGTATTGAAAAACTGTTTTTT
many,TRBV12-3/TRBV12-4,NA,TRBJ2-7,13,CASSLRQTYEQYF,TGTGCCAGCAGTTTAAGACAGACCTACGAGCAGTACTTC
NA,TRBV6-5,TRBD2,TRBJ2-1,16,CASSYEAGATDNEQFF,TGTGCCAGCAGTTACGAGGCGGGAGCGACCGACAATGAGCAGTTCTTC
few,TRBV11-2,NA,TRBJ2-7,17,CASSQRPLTAAGYEQYF,TGTGCCAGCAGCCAACGCCCTCTTACCGCCGCGGGCTACGAGCAGTACTTC
many,TRBV11-2,TRBD1,TRBJ1-2,15,CASSSLDRGRGGYTF,TGTGCCAGCAGCTCCCTGGACAGGGGACGGGGGGGCTACACCTTC
many,TRBV12-5,NA,TRBJ2-2,16,CASGLGIGAGTGELFF,TGTGCTAGTGGCCTAGGGATAGGGGCAGGAACCGGGGAGCTGTTTTTT
few,TRBV20-1,NA,TRBJ2-5,13,CSARGSTGETQYF,TGCAGTGCTAGAGGCAGCACAGGGGAGACCCAGTACTTC
NA,TRBV5-1,NA,TRBJ1-2,16,CASSLDWRQEGNGYTF,TGCGCCAGCAGCTTGGATTGGAGACAAGAGGGTAACGGCTACACCTTC
many,TRBV12-3/TRBV12-4,TRBD1,TRBJ2-3,14,CASHTTGGTDTQYF,TGTGCCAGCCACACGACAGGGGGCACAGATACGCAGTATTTT
NA,TRBV12-3/TRBV12-4,TRBD1,TRBJ2-1,14,CASSRGQGQGERFF,TGTGCCAGCAGCCGGGGACAGGGGCAGGGAGAGCGGTTCTTC
NA,TRBV24-1,NA,TRBJ2-1,13,CATSASGDNEQFF,TGTGCCACCAGCGCGTCCGGCGACAATGAGCAGTTCTTC
many,TRBV7-8,NA,TRBJ2-5,13,CASSLAPGETQYF,TGTGCCAGCAGCTTGGCCCCTGGAGAGACCCAGTACTTC
NA,TRBV6-5,NA,TRBJ1-5,15,CASSYGQGANQPQHF,TGTGCCAGCAGTTATGGGCAGGGAGCCAATCAGCCCCAGCATTTT
NA,TRBV25-1,NA,TRBJ1-4,11,CASFDAGKLFF,TGTGCCAGCTTCGACGCCGGAAAACTGTTTTTT
NA,TRBV7-2,TRBD2,TRBJ2-4,16,CASSPGLAVAKNIQYF,TGTGCCAGCAGCCCAGGACTAGCGGTAGCCAAAAACATTCAGTACTTC
many,TRBV6-1,TRBD1,TRBJ2-1,14,CASSRDRGLNEQFF,TGTGCCAGCAGCCGGGACAGGGGGCTGAATGAGCAGTTCTTC
NA,TRBV18,TRBD2,TRBJ2-7,15,CASSAYSGPSYEQYF,TGTGCCAGCTCAGCATATAGCGGGCCCTCCTACGAGCAGTACTTC
NA,TRBV29-1,NA,TRBJ2-3,12,CSVAEGTDTQYF,TGCAGCGTTGCAGAGGGGACAGATACGCAGTATTTT
many,TRBV27,NA,TRBJ2-5,16,CASSRDRGYVGETQYF,TGTGCCAGCAGCCGGGACCGGGGATATGTAGGGGAGACCCAGTACTTC
NA,TRBV20-1,TRBD1,TRBJ1-1,13,CSARKGQGAEAFF,TGCAGTGCTAGGAAGGGACAGGGGGCTGAAGCTTTCTTT
many,TRBV19,TRBD2,TRBJ2-2,14,CASALAGAAGELFF,TGTGCCAGTGCACTAGCGGGAGCCGCCGGGGAGCTGTTTTTT
many,TRBV2,NA,TRBJ1-5,17,CASSRGAVPYSNQPQHF,TGTGCCAGCAGCCGGGGGGCGGTCCCCTATAGCAATCAGCCCCAGCATTTT
many,TRBV7-2,TRBD2,TRBJ2-1,15,CASSPSGRWSNEQFF,TGTGCCAGCAGCCCTAGCGGGAGATGGTCCAATGAGCAGTTCTTC
few,TRBV7-8,NA,TRBJ2-2,17,CASSLKGRKNGTGELFF,TGTGCCAGCAGCTTAAAGGGTCGCAAGAACGGCACCGGGGAGCTGTTTTTT
many,TRBV11-2,NA,TRBJ1-2,18,CASSSWGRDPRTNYGYTF,TGTGCCAGCAGCTCGTGGGGGAGGGATCCGAGGACTAACTATGGCTACACCTTC
few,TRBV30,NA,TRBJ2-4,15,CAWSWGDLAKNIQYF,TGTGCCTGGAGTTGGGGGGATCTAGCCAAAAACATTCAGTACTTC
few,TRBV5-6,TRBD2,TRBJ2-7,17,CASSLGSAGEVAYEQYF,TGTGCCAGCAGCTTGGGGTCAGCGGGAGAGGTGGCCTACGAGCAGTACTTC
many,TRBV20-1,NA,TRBJ2-1,10,CSARGIEQFF,TGCAGTGCTAGAGGAATCGAGCAGTTCTTC
many,TRBV11-2,NA,TRBJ2-5,14,CASSPRSHQETQYF,TGTGCCAGCAGCCCCCGGTCCCACCAAGAGACCCAGTACTTC
NA,TRBV2,TRBD2,TRBJ2-7,20,CASSVTHRVPETSGSYEQYF,TGTGCCAGCAGTGTTACCCACAGGGTACCCGAGACTAGCGGATCCTACGAGCAGTACTTC
NA,TRBV20-1,NA,TRBJ2-7,14,CSARRDGGSYEQYF,TGCAGTGCTAGAAGGGACGGGGGTTCCTACGAGCAGTACTTC
many,TRBV19,NA,TRBJ1-1,14,CASSMGHASAEAFF,TGTGCCAGTAGTATGGGACACGCAAGTGCTGAAGCTTTCTTT
many,TRBV2,TRBD2,TRBJ2-1,15,CASSSGTSSLQGQFF,TGTGCCAGCAGTTCCGGGACTAGCAGCCTCCAGGGGCAGTTCTTC
NA,TRBV9,NA,TRBJ2-3,16,CASSVDSKFSTDTQYF,TGTGCCAGCAGCGTAGACTCCAAATTTAGCACAGATACGCAGTATTTT
NA,TRBV20-1,NA,TRBJ1-2,13,CSARDPQIYGYTF,TGCAGTGCTAGAGATCCACAGATCTATGGCTACACCTTC
many,TRBV7-2,NA,TRBJ2-7,11,CASSPRNEQYF,TGTGCCAGCAGCCCCCGGAACGAGCAGTACTTC